This T cell receptor beta chain is from a study of T cells expressing NK-cell markers. Study details: Most of the eight sequenced donors tested HCMV-seropositive; one tested seronegative. Findings of the study overall: As a fraction of CD8+ T cells, dominant NKG2C+ clonotypes reached roughly 1.0-7.0% in 5 to 7 donors.

Germline V gives CDR1 SGHNT, CDR2 YENEEA. This CDR3 spans 17 amino acids. TCRdb re-called the 5' RACE reads and gives one entry per CDR3 protein, without DNA. This sample contains about 400,000 distinct CDR3 sequences. On this clonotype: No antigen is known for it.

This receptor was taken from a woman in her forties or fifties in good health. Sample: blood T cells: a sorted CD56 or NKG2C T cell subset, CD4+ or CD8+ T cells, or bulk PBMC T cells (not recorded which). The genes are TRBV11-3 and TRBJ2-4; the TCRdb D gene call, TRBD1, has no DNA to confirm it. This CDR3 is CASRASTTGEAKNIQYF.